This entry lists 18 T cell receptor beta chains sequenced from one sample in a study of T cell responses to AZD1222 COVID-19 vaccine (dated by TCRdb to about 2021). Library preparation was by the immunoSEQ multiplex PCR assay. What TCRdb holds here is the immuneACCESS table cut down to in-frame rearrangements. Part of the clones is not present; checked against another copy, under half of the missing clones reflect an unresolved V gene, and the others are unexplained. The sample profile shows about 180,000 clones; over 85% of them were found once. The top ten clonotypes cover around 1% of the sample. Read against the paper, the sample's time point label means: about 28 days (+/-7) after the second vaccine dose. The sample's treatment or condition label, decoded: meningococcal conjugate vaccine given as trial control. The material sequenced was peripheral blood, taken 28 days after the second dose of the MenACWY control vaccine. The source of these receptors is an adult who received the MenACWY meningococcal vaccine as a control.

The chain uses TRBV19 and TRBJ1-3, with unresolved D. V gave up 9 bases and J gave up 0 bases, with 21 bases separating them. The CDR3 covers 17 residues. Germline assignment: CDR1 LNHDA and CDR2 SQIVND (reference sequence). Here the CDR3 DNA reads TGTGCCAGCACCAGCGCCCGACGGCAAATCTCTGGAAACACCATATATTTT. Translating gives CASTSARRQISGNTIYF.

The rearrangement links TRBV4-3 to TRBJ2-5; TRBD1 might be the D (7 bases). CDR1 is LGHNA, CDR2 YSLEER, per germline. The germline V and J ends were trimmed by 2 bases and 4 bases, with 11 bases remaining between them. The CDR3 has 14 amino acids. For the CDR3, the DNA is TGCGCCAGCAGCCAAAACAGGGGAGGAGAGACCCAGTACTTC. It encodes CASSQNRGGETQYF.

This clone was observed a handful of times. CDR3 in DNA: TGTGCCAGCAGCTTGATCCGAGCTGACAGCGGTAATGAAAAACTGTTTTTT. Amino acids: CASSLIRADSGNEKLFF. The chain joins TRBV5-6 to TRBJ1-4; a possible D gene is TRBD1 (5 bases). The V end lost 1 base, the J end lost 4 bases, and 17 bases lay between the germline ends. This CDR3 is built from 17 residues. CDR1 and CDR2 from the germline V gene are SGHDT and YYEEEE. Full variable domain (outside the CDR3, taken from reference TRBV5-6 and TRBJ1-4): DAGVTQSPTHLIKTRGQQVTLRCSPKSGHDTVSWYQQALGQGPQFIFQYYEEEERQRGNFPDRFSGHQFPNYSSELNVNALLLGDSALYLCASSLIRADSGNEKLFFGSGTQLSVL.

The rearrangement links TRBV7-2 to TRBJ2-1; 8 bases match TRBD2. The CDR3 contains 16 residues. Trimming removed 3 bases from V and 1 base from J; junction bases left unmatched: 5. The germline V gene has CDR1 SGHTA and CDR2 FQGNSA. CDR3 in amino acids: CASSFGGGGSYNEQFF. The CDR3 region has the DNA TGTGCCAGCAGCTTTGGCGGCGGGGGGTCCTACAATGAGCAGTTCTTC.

The J gene is TRBJ2-2, the V gene TRBV4-1; the D is unclear. With 1 base removed from V and 6 bases from J, the gap between germline ends came to 0 bases. Germline CDR1 reads MGHRA; CDR2 reads YSYEKL. The CDR3 has 11 residues. CDR3 bases: TGCGCCAGCAGCCAAGCCGGGGAGCTGTTTTTT. Its translation: CASSQAGELFF.

The rearrangement links TRBV24-1 to TRBJ1-1; D gene unclear. This CDR3 region has 12 residues. Trimming removed 5 bases at V and 7 bases at J, with 10 bases between. Germline CDR1 KGHDR, CDR2 SFDVKD. CDR3 amino acids: CATSAGGDEAFF. The CDR3 DNA follows: TGTGCCACCAGTGCTGGCGGGGATGAAGCTTTCTTT.

The V gene is TRBV5-1, the J gene TRBJ1-5, with D tentatively TRBD1 (6 bases). The CDR3 covers 15 residues. The germline V gene has CDR1 SGHRS and CDR2 YFSETQ. V lost 0 bases and J 3 bases, leaving 10 bases between the germline ends. In DNA form, the CDR3 reads TGCGCCAGCAGCTTGGCGGGGGCGATCAATCAGCCCCAGCATTTT. Its protein product is CASSLAGAINQPQHF. Drawing the rest from reference TRBV5-1 and TRBJ1-5, the complete variable domain is KAGVTQTPRYLIKTRGQQVTLSCSPISGHRSVSWYQQTPGQGLQFLFEYFSETQRNKGNFPGRFSGRQFSNSRSEMNVSTLELGDSALYLCASSLAGAINQPQHFGDGTRLSIL.

This chain connects TRBV7-9 to TRBJ2-2; D is undetermined. V lost 0 bases and J 0 bases, leaving 8 bases between the germline ends. Germline lookup yields CDR1 SEHNR and CDR2 FQNEAQ (reference sequence). CDR3 length: 16 amino acids. CDR3 bases: TGTGCCAGCAGCTTAGCAGGGTGGTCGAACACCGGGGAGCTGTTTTTT. This encodes CASSLAGWSNTGELFF.

The genes are TRBV5-5 and TRBJ1-4, with D maybe TRBD1 (5 bases). V lost 4 bases and J 7 bases, leaving 14 bases between the germline ends. The germline V gene has CDR1 SGHKS and CDR2 YYEKEE (reference sequence). This CDR3 spans 14 amino acids. The CDR3 loop reads CASSRSGGGEKLFF. CDR3 nucleotides: TGTGCCAGCAGCCGAAGCGGCGGGGGTGAAAAACTGTTTTTT. Full variable domain (remainder filled in from reference TRBV5-5 and TRBJ1-4): DAGVTQSPTHLIKTRGQQVTLRCSPISGHKSVSWYQQVLGQGPQFIFQYYEKEERGRGNFPDRFSARQFPNYSSELNVNALLLGDSALYLCASSRSGGGEKLFFGSGTQLSVL.

This chain joins TRBV7-8 and TRBJ1-3; D uncertain. Trimming pared 3 bases from V and 0 bases from J, leaving 21 bases between. Germline lookup yields CDR1 SGHVS and CDR2 FQNEAQ. The length of the CDR3 is 19 residues. CDR3: CASSFSSATRLPSGNTIYF. The CDR3 bases are TGTGCCAGCAGCTTTTCCAGTGCTACCCGGCTCCCCTCTGGAAACACCATATATTTT.

The chain couples TRBV6-5 to TRBJ2-7, with TRBD2 matching 11 bases. Germline CDR1 and CDR2: MNHEY and SVGAGI. Trimming removed 8 bases from V and 2 bases from J; junction bases left unmatched: 8. The CDR3 covers 15 residues. CDR3 DNA sequence: TGTGCCAGCCAGCTAGCGGGGGGCCCCACCTACGAGCAGTACTTC. Its protein is CASQLAGGPTYEQYF.

The V call is TRBV6-5, the J call TRBJ1-2; TRBD1 matches at 8 bases. Looked up from germline, CDR1 is MNHEY and CDR2 is SVGAGI. V trimming: 4 bases; J trimming: 2 bases; junction bases outside the gene matches: 6. The CDR3 is made up of 15 amino acids. Here the CDR3 reads CASSFPGQANYGYTF. The CDR3, as DNA: TGTGCCAGCAGTTTCCCGGGACAGGCAAACTATGGCTACACCTTC.

CDR3 amino acids: CASRGYGYTF. Written as DNA, the CDR3 is TGTGCCAGTCGAGGCTATGGCTACACCTTC. V usage is TRBV19 and J usage is TRBJ1-2; D is undetermined. This CDR3 region has 10 residues. V gave up 8 bases and J gave up 4 bases, with 5 bases separating them. The germline V gene encodes CDR1 LNHDA and CDR2 SQIVND (reference sequence). The full variable domain, with the rest looked up from reference TRBV19 and TRBJ1-2, is DGGITQSPKYLFRKEGQNVTLSCEQNLNHDAMYWYRQDPGQGLRLIYYSQIVNDFQKGDIAEGYSVSREKKESFPLTVTSAQKNPTAFYLCASRGYGYTFGSGTRLTVV.

Only a few counts were recorded for this clone. The chain couples TRBV14 to TRBJ2-7; no clear D gene. Per germline, CDR1 SGHDN and CDR2 FVKESK. This CDR3 comprises 13 residues. The V and J ends lost 1 base and 3 bases respectively, with 7 bases between them. The CDR3 sequence is CASSQASRYEQYF. The CDR3 region has the DNA TGTGCCAGCAGCCAAGCGTCGCGCTACGAGCAGTACTTC.

The chain recombines TRBV3-1 (or the pseudogene TRBV3-2) with TRBJ1-4; unclear D gene. V was shortened by 4 bases and J by 8 bases, with 8 bases between the two germline ends. The CDR3 extends over 12 amino acids. The germline V gene has CDR1 LGHDT and CDR2 YNNKEL (reference sequence). CDR3 coding DNA: TGTGCCAGCAGCCCGATGGGCGAAAAACTGTTTTTT. Its protein product is CASSPMGEKLFF.

The chain links TRBV7-2 to TRBJ2-2, with 9 nucleotides matching TRBD2. Trimming cost V 1 base and J 9 bases; bases outside gene matches: 3. The CDR3 has 14 residues. Germline V gene sequence: CDR1 SGHTA, CDR2 FQGNSA. In DNA, the CDR3 is TGTGCCAGCAGCTTAGAAGCGGGGGGCCGGGAGCTGTTTTTT. Amino acid sequence: CASSLEAGGRELFF.

The chain links TRBV30 to TRBJ2-2; 9 positions agree with TRBD1. The germline CDR1 and CDR2 sequences are GTSNPN and SVGIG (reference sequence). The CDR3 loop spans 16 amino acids. V shed 3 bases and J 1 base; nucleotides not matched to a gene: 6. CDR3 DNA: TGTGCCTGGAGCGCCACAGGGGGCCTGAACACCGGGGAGCTGTTTTTT. Amino acid sequence: CAWSATGGLNTGELFF.

This clone was picked up one time. V gene TRBV2 combines with J gene TRBJ1-5, with TRBD1 matching 10 bases. Germline-derived CDR1 and CDR2 are SNHLY and FYNNEI. The CDR3 spans 17 residues. V lost 6 bases and J lost 4; bases outside the gene matches: 12. Written as DNA, the CDR3 is TGTGCCAGCAGGGGTCAAGGGGGGACAGGGGTTAATCAGCCCCAGCATTTT. Residues: CASRGQGGTGVNQPQHF.